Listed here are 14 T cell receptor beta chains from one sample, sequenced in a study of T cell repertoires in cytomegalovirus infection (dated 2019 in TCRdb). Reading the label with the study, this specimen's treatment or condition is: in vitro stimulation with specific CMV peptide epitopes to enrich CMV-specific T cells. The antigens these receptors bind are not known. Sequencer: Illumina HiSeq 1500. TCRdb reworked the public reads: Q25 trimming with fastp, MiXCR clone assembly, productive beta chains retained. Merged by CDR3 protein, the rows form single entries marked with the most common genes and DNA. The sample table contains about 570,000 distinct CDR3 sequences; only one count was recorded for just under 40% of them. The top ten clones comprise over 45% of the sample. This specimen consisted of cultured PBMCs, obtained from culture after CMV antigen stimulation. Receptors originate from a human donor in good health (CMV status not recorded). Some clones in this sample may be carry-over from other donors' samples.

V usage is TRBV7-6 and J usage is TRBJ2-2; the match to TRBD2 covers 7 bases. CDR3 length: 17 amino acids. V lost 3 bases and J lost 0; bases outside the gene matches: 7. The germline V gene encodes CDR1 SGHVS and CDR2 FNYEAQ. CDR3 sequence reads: CASSFPLGGSNTGELFF. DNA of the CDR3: TGTGCCAGCAGCTTCCCCCTGGGAGGGTCGAACACCGGGGAGCTGTTTTTT.

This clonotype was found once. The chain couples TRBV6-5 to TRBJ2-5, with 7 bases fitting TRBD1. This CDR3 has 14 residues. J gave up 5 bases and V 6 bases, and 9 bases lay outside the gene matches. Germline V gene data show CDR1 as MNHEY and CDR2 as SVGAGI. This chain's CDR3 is CASRTLDREETQYF. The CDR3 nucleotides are TGTGCCAGCAGAACCCTAGACAGGGAGGAGACCCAGTACTTC.

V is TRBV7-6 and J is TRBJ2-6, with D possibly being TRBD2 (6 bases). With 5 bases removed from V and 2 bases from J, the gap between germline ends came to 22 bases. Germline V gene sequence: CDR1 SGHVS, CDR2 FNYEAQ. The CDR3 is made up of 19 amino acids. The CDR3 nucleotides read TGTGCCAGCAGCGTAGAAAGTGCGGACTACGGAGCTGGGGCCAACGTCCTGACTTTC. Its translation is CASSVESADYGAGANVLTF.

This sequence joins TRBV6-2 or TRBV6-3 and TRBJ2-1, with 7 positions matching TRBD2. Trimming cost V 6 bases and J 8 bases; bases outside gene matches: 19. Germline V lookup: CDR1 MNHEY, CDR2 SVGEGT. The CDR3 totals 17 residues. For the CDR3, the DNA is TGTGCCAGCAGGAGTGAGCGGGAACCCCCCCCTCGGGATGAGCAGTTCTTC. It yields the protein CASRSEREPPPRDEQFF.

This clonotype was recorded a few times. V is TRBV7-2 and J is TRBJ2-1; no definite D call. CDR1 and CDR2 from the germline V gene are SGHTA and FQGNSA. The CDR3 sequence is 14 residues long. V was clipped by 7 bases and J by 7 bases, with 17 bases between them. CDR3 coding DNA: TGTGCCAGCACACGACCCATAGTGGTGAATGAGCAGTTCTTC. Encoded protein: CASTRPIVVNEQFF.

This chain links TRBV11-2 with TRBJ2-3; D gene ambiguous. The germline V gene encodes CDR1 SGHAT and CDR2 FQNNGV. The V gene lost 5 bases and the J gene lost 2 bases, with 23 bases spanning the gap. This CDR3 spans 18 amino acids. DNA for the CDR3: TGTGCCAGCAGCCCCCGGGCCGTGGGTAGGGTGTTCACAGATACGCAGTATTTT. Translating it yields CASSPRAVGRVFTDTQYF.

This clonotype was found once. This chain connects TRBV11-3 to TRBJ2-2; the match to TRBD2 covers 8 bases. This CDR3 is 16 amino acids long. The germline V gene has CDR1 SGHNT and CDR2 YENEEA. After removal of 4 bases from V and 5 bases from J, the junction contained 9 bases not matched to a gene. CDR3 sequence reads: CASSSARSGKTGELFF. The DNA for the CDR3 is TGTGCCAGCAGCTCCGCTCGTAGCGGGAAAACCGGGGAGCTGTTTTTT.

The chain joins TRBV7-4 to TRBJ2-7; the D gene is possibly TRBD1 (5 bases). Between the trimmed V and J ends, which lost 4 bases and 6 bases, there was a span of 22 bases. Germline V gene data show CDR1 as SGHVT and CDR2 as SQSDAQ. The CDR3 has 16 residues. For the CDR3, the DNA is TGTGCCAGCAGCTCACCGGAAGGGGCCCGTGTTGGCGAGCAGTACTTC. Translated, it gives CASSSPEGARVGEQYF.

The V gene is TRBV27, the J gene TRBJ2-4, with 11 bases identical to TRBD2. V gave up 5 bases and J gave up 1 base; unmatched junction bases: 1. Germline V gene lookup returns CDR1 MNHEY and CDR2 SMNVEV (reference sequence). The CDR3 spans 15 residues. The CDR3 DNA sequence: TGTGCCAGCAGTCCTAGCGGGGGGGCCAAAAACATTCAGTACTTC. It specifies CASSPSGGAKNIQYF.

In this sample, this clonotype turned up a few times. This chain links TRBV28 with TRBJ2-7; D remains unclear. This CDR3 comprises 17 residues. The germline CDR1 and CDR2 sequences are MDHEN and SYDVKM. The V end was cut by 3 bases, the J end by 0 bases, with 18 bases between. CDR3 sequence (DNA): TGTGCCAGCAGTTTGTCCGGTATACGGAAGAGCTCCTACGAGCAGTACTTC. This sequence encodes CASSLSGIRKSSYEQYF.

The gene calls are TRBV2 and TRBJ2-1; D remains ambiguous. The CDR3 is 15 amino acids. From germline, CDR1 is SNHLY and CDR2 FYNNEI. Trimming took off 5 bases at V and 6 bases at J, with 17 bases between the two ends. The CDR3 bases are TGTGCCAGCAGTTCTAGATTTTTTACCGCCAATGAGCAGTTCTTC. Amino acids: CASSSRFFTANEQFF.

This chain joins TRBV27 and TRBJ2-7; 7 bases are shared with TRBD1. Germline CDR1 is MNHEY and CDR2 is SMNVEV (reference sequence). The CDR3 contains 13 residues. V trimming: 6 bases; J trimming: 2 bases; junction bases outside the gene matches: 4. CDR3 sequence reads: CASRQGNTYEQYF. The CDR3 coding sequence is TGTGCCAGCAGACAGGGGAATACCTACGAGCAGTACTTC.

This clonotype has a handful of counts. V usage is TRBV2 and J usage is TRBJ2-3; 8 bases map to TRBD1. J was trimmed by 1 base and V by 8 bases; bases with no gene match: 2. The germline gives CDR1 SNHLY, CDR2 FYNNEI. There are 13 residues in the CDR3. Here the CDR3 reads CASGTGRTDTQYF. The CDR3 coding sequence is TGTGCCAGCGGGACAGGCCGCACAGATACGCAGTATTTT. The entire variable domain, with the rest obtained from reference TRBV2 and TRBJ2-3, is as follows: EPEVTQTPSHQVTQMGQEVILRCVPISNHLYFYWYRQILGQKVEFLVSFYNNEISEKSEIFDDQFSVERPDGSNFTLKIRSTKLEDSAMYFCASGTGRTDTQYFGPGTRLTVL.

The CDR3 protein is CASSLGQSGTYEQYF. CDR3 bases: TGTGCCAGCAGCTTAGGCCAGAGCGGAACCTACGAGCAGTACTTC. The chain couples TRBV7-2 to TRBJ2-7, with D possibly matching TRBD2 (5 bases). V was clipped by 1 base and J by 2 bases, with 12 bases between them. Germline V gives CDR1 SGHTA, CDR2 FQGNSA. The CDR3 is 15 residues long.